This T cell receptor beta chain was captured in a study of vaccination effects on CD4 cells after COVID-19. The study's findings and limits: There was marked clonal contraction among infection- and vaccine-induced clones late after vaccination.

Repertoires were generated with immunoSEQ multiplex PCR, while TCRdb's copy carries only in-frame clones and drops some. The data show roughly 75,000 clones, roughly 78% seen once. Regarding this clone: What it binds is unknown.

ViraFEST expansion of antigen-specific CD4+ T cells with viral peptide pools preceded sequencing. Isolating CD4+ T cells followed less than 12 days of culture. Nucleocapsid antibody tests were negative, and the vaccine recipients had no prior SARS-CoV-2 infection. Days 3 and 7 saw half the medium replaced with IL-2 medium. V shed 2 bases, J shed 8 bases, and the junction held 6 bases outside the gene matches. Germline assignment: CDR1 MNHEY and CDR2 SVGEGT. This CDR3 has 15 amino acids. This specimen was CD4+ T cells from PBMCs cultured with HCoV-OC43 spike peptides, taken before COVID-19 vaccination. Subset defined: HCoV-OC43 spike overlapping peptide pool stimulation. This chain joins TRBV6-2 or TRBV6-3 and TRBJ1-4; TRBD1 agrees at 9 bases. The sequence was obtained from a human donor who received a COVID-19 vaccine. The CDR3 DNA follows: TGTGCCAGCAGTTACCCCGGACAGGGGTCCGAAAAACTGTTTTTT. Protein product: CASSYPGQGSEKLFF.